Included here is one T cell receptor beta chain sequence, with context. The target of this receptor is not known. Base qualities are missing; no much larger clone stands one base away. These data belong to a study of blood T cell repertoires in COVID-19 (dated by TCRdb to 2019 to 2021). Regarding the complete study: Collaborator samples came from the United States, Italy and Spain and covered acute and convalescent phases of COVID-19. The material from the prospective study consisted of cDNA or gDNA derived from T cells, B-cell-depleted T cells, or PBMCs. Deeply sampled blood TCRbeta repertoires from subjects exposed to, actively infected with, or recovered from COVID-19 were included in the dataset. The repertoires were released in a freely available public database meant as a resource for research on the immune response to SARS-CoV-2. Samples came from the ongoing ImmuneRACE study (first 160 participants) plus 1,254 subjects from 6 global collaborators. A de-identified subject ID, COVID-19 status, age in years and sex were almost always included in the sample metadata. Where HLA class I and class II types were available, the types were taken from metadata supplied by the sample provider, not from assay-based typing. Paper-wide results and their limitations: Clinical and demographic metadata were provided uncurated, with the amount varying by source and participant.

Participants in the prospective study were aged roughly 18 to 95 years, lived in 20 to 25 United States geographic areas, and enrolled through a virtual design. In the prospective study, cohorts were assigned on the basis of participant-reported clinical history obtained from a screening survey and a study questionnaire. In the prospective study, whole blood, serum and a nasopharyngeal or oropharyngeal swab were collected from each participant by mobile phlebotomists. Participants in the prospective study had the option to provide additional blood draws and questionnaires over a roughly two-month period. Before DNA extraction, prospective study blood samples were shipped either frozen or at room temperature. The junction shows trimming of 0 bases on V and 6 bases on J, and the gene matches do not reach 4 bases of it. The germline V gene yields LGHNA for CDR1 and YSLEER for CDR2. Measured from the cysteine to the phenylalanine, the CDR3 is 16 residues long. Only CDR3 DNA is held: 48 bases, read in frame from base 1.

The immunoSEQ Assay, a bias-controlled multiplex PCR, was used to amplify TCRbeta CDR3 regions from genomic DNA. On the study's bioinformatics: Nucleated cell counts per sample were estimated from amplification of reference gene primers within the assay. Sequence reads were collapsed and filtered to measure the absolute abundance of every unique TCRbeta CDR3 rearrangement. For each sample, productive Simpson clonality was calculated as the square root of Simpson's diversity index across productive rearrangements. The immuneACCESS repertoire file appears here via TCRdb, limited to in-frame rearrangements. These files lack a portion of the clones; in checked studies, under half of the deficit traces to unresolved V genes, and the cause of the others is not known. V, J and clone size derive from that table, while D and trimming were established from the DNA sequence. This sample gives roughly 190,000 clones in total; more than 65% of them show up just once. The ten top clones hold about a sixth of the sample.

The V and J genes are TRBV4-3 and TRBJ2-1, with 11 bases aligning to TRBD2. Sequences were obtained from PBMCs or T cells enriched from blood (not recorded which). The clonotype originates from a woman aged 45-65 years with acute COVID-19. The CDR3 here reads CASSQDGGLAGNEQFF. The nucleotide sequence is given as TGCGCCAGCAGCCAAGATGGAGGACTAGCGGGCAATGAGCAGTTCTTC.